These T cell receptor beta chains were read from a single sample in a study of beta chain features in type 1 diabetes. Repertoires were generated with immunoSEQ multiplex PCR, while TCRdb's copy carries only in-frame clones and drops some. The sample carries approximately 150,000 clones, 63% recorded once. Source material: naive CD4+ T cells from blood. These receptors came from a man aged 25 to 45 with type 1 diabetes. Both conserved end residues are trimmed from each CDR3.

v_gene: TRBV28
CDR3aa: ASSLRQPAYNEQF

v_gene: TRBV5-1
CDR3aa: ASSLRGDGANVLT

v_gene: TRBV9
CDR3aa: ASSQTSGAYNEQF

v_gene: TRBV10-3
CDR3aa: AISESRAGNVEKLF

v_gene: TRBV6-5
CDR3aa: ASGPLTVTEAF

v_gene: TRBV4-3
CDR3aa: ASSHRTSGGPDTQY

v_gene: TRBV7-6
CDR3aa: ASSSMGQGGSYNEQF

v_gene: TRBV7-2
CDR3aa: ASSITGLAGTNEQF

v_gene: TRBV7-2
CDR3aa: ASSSRTSGGLNTGELF

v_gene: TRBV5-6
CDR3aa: ASSSDQTQY

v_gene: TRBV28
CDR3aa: ASSPPRLYNEQF

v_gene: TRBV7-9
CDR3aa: ASSSHGGLEQF

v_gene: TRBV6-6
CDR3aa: ASSSGQGFYNEQF

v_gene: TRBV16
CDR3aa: ASSQFSQRGVNSPLH

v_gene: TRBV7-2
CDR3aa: ASRRAPADRQETQY

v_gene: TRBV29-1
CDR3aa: SVLIGNTIY

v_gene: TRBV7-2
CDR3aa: ASSYLDKSYEQY

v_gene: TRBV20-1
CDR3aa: SAPSGLVYT

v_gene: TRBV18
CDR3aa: ASSPVLTGGLNTEAF

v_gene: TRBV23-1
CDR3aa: ASSQSTGGPNSPLH

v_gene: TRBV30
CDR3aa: AWGGGSSYNEQF

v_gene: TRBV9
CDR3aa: ASSPEGQGERNQPQH

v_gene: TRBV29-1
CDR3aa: STTSTVSEAF

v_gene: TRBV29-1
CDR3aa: SVGESGANVLT

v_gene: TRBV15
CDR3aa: ATSVNRGLETQY

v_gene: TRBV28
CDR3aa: ASSLTSTGKNIQY

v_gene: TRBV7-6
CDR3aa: ASSLDLETEAF

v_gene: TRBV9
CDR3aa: ASSVSGVFSGANVLT

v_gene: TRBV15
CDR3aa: ATSRDQDTQY